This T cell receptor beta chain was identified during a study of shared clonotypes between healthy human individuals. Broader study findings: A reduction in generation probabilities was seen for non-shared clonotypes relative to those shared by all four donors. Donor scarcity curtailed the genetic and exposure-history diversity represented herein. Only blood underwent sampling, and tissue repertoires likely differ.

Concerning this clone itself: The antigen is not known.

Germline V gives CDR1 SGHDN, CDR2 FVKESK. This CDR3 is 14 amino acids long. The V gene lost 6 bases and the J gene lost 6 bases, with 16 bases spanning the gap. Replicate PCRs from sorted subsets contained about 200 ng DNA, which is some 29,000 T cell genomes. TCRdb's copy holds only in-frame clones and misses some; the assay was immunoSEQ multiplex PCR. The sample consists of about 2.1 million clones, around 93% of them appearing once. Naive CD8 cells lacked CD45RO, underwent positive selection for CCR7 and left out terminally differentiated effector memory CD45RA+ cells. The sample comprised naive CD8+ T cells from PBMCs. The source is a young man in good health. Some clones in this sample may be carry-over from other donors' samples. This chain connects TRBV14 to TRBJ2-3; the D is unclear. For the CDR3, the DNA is TGTGCCAGCAGTGATCGATCCTCGGTGGATACGCAGTATTTT. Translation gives CASSDRSSVDTQYF.